These 20 T cell receptor beta chains were all obtained from the same sample, sequenced in a study of T-cell memory formation after mild COVID-19. One entry per CDR3 protein, called by TCRdb with MiXCR from the 5' RACE reads. The sample lists under 8,500 distinct CDR3 sequences; 31% were seen once. The sequenced material came from PBMCs or a T cell subset sorted from them (not recorded which). The origin of the receptors is an adult woman who had mild COVID-19 (a few samples of this study predate the infection). Cell type and time point are not known.

This clonotype was seen at least ten times. J is TRBJ2-7 and V is TRBV20-1; D uncertain. Per the germline V gene, CDR1 is DFQATT and CDR2 is SNEGSKA (reference sequence). This CDR3 region has 13 residues. Trimming pared 5 bases from V and 2 bases from J, leaving 13 bases between. CDR3 nucleotides: TGCAGTGCTGGGATATTCGCCGCCTACGAGCAGTACTTC. Translation: CSAGIFAAYEQYF.

The rearrangement uses TRBV20-1 and TRBJ2-3; 7 bases align to TRBD1. The CDR3 sequence is 16 residues long. Trimming at V came to 6 bases and at J to 5 bases, leaving 17 bases not matched to a gene. The V gene's germline CDR1 is DFQATT and CDR2 SNEGSKA (reference sequence). CDR3 region: CSASGMTGSVQDTQYF. In nucleotides, the CDR3 is TGCAGTGCCAGTGGAATGACAGGGAGTGTTCAAGATACGCAGTATTTT.

In its sample, this clonotype was seen many times. The chain joins TRBV20-1 to TRBJ2-7; perhaps D is TRBD1 or TRBD2 (6 bases each). Germline values: CDR1 DFQATT, CDR2 SNEGSKA (reference sequence). Trimming stripped 3 bases from V and 3 bases from J, with 18 bases between. There are 15 residues in the CDR3. CDR3 DNA: TGCAGTGCTAGCATGGGGGGCAGAAGGATCTACGAGCAGTACTTC. Amino acid sequence: CSASMGGRRIYEQYF.

This clonotype is medium-sized by share. The chain couples TRBV12-3 or TRBV12-4 to TRBJ2-1; D perhaps matches TRBD2 (5 bases). The CDR3 consists of 14 residues. Trimming took 4 bases from V and 0 from J, leaving 7 bases between them. CDR3 sequence: CASSSGGSYNEQFF. The CDR3 nucleotides are TGTGCCAGCAGTTCCGGAGGCTCCTACAATGAGCAGTTCTTC.

There are many counts of this clonotype. This CDR3 reads CASSPWGSGSGETQYF. The CDR3 coding sequence is TGTGCCAGCAGCCCCTGGGGTAGCGGGTCTGGGGAGACCCAGTACTTC. The chain carries TRBV7-9 and TRBJ2-5, with 7 nucleotides matching TRBD2. The germline V gene has CDR1 SEHNR and CDR2 FQNEAQ (reference sequence). The CDR3 is 16 amino acids. The ends lost 5 bases at V and 5 bases at J; junction bases unmatched: 14.

The chain couples TRBV12-3 or TRBV12-4 to TRBJ2-5, with D unresolved. The V and J ends lost 1 base and 2 bases respectively, with 2 bases between them. This CDR3 is built from 12 residues. The CDR3 region is CASSLDQETQYF. In DNA, the CDR3 is TGTGCCAGCAGTTTAGATCAAGAGACCCAGTACTTC.

The chain joins TRBV12-3 or TRBV12-4 to TRBJ2-1; a possible D gene is TRBD1 (5 bases). The CDR3 has 12 amino acids. With 6 bases removed from V and 7 bases from J, the gap between germline ends came to 10 bases. CDR3 nucleotides: TGTGCCAGCAGCCGCGCAGGGAATGAGCAGTTCTTC. It is translated as CASSRAGNEQFF.

This clonotype has at least ten counts. The J gene is TRBJ2-3, the V gene TRBV15, with 11 positions matching TRBD2. The germline V gene has CDR1 LNHNV and CDR2 YYDKDF (reference sequence). The length of the CDR3 is 19 residues. With 1 base clipped from V and 0 bases from J, the junction kept 9 bases outside the gene matches. CDR3 amino acids: CATSRVSGGAVGSTDTQYF. CDR3 DNA sequence: TGTGCCACCAGCAGAGTTAGCGGGGGGGCCGTGGGGAGCACAGATACGCAGTATTTT.

In this sample, this clonotype turned up many times. This chain links TRBV20-1 with TRBJ1-1; D gene uncertain. Germline assignment: CDR1 DFQATT and CDR2 SNEGSKA (reference sequence). The CDR3 sequence is 11 residues long. V gave up 6 bases and J gave up 6 bases, with 11 bases separating them. The DNA of the CDR3 is TGCAGTGCCCCGAGAGGCGCTGAAGCTTTCTTT. It is translated as CSAPRGAEAFF.

The chain couples TRBV7-6 to TRBJ1-5, with a possible D match to TRBD1 (6 bases). Germline V gene data show CDR1 as SGHVS and CDR2 as FNYEAQ. The CDR3 length is 14 residues. Trimming removed 0 bases from V and 7 bases from J, with 10 bases in between. This CDR3 is CASSLAGQRQPQHF. The CDR3 DNA is TGTGCCAGCAGCTTAGCGGGACAACGGCAGCCCCAGCATTTT.

At least ten counts were recorded for this clonotype. The rearrangement joins TRBV2 to TRBJ1-6; D is perhaps TRBD1 (6 bases). The CDR3 covers 15 residues. Per germline, CDR1 SNHLY and CDR2 FYNNEI. V lost 3 bases, J lost 8 bases, and 14 bases lay in between. CDR3: CASSEDNREDSPLHF. The CDR3 DNA follows: TGTGCCAGCAGTGAGGACAACAGGGAAGATTCACCCCTCCACTTT.

This clonotype was observed at least ten times. The gene calls are TRBV6-5 and TRBJ1-1, with 7 bases lining up with TRBD1. The length of the CDR3 is 18 residues. The trim removed 8 bases at V and 1 base at J, leaving 19 bases unmatched. Germline CDR1 reads MNHEY; CDR2 reads SVGAGI. CDR3 nucleotide sequence: TGTGCCAGCGTGCCGCTGGGGACAGTGGGGTTGGAGAACACTGAAGCTTTCTTT. Amino acids: CASVPLGTVGLENTEAFF.

The chain has TRBV20-1 and TRBJ2-3; possibly TRBD1 or TRBD2 for D (5 bases each). The CDR3 length is 14 residues. The germline V gene has CDR1 DFQATT and CDR2 SNEGSKA (reference sequence). V was pared by 5 bases and J by 2 bases, with 14 bases between. The CDR3 protein is CSAPYGADTDTQYF. The CDR3, as DNA: TGCAGTGCTCCCTACGGGGCGGACACAGATACGCAGTATTTT.

The V call is TRBV28, the J call TRBJ1-1, with D unclear. The CDR3 loop spans 15 amino acids. V lost 4 bases and J 0 bases, leaving 12 bases between the germline ends. Germline lookup yields CDR1 MDHEN and CDR2 SYDVKM. CDR3: CASSSDGRLNTEAFF. The CDR3, as DNA: TGTGCCAGCAGTTCCGACGGACGGTTGAACACTGAAGCTTTCTTT.

This clonotype is medium-sized. The V call is TRBV6-2 or TRBV6-3, the J call TRBJ1-1, with 7 bases matching TRBD1. The V and J ends lost 1 base and 11 bases, in that order; junction bases with no gene match: 4. Germline assignment: CDR1 MNHEY and CDR2 SVGEGT. There are 12 residues in the CDR3. The CDR3: CASSYWGQTAFF. CDR3 nucleotides: TGTGCCAGCAGTTACTGGGGACAGACTGCTTTCTTT.

The sample holds many counts of this clonotype. The chain has TRBV12-3 or TRBV12-4 and TRBJ2-2, with D perhaps assigned TRBD1 or TRBD2 (5 bases each). The CDR3 is 15 residues long. The V gene lost 4 bases and the J gene lost 6 bases, with 15 bases spanning the gap. DNA of the CDR3: TGTGCCAGCAGTTCCAGGGACGGGTTTTCCGGGGAGCTGTTTTTT. Protein product: CASSSRDGFSGELFF.

DNA of the CDR3: TGCAGTGCTAGCTCGAGGGCAGGGGGCACAGATACGCAGTATTTT. This codes for CSASSRAGGTDTQYF. This chain joins TRBV20-1 and TRBJ2-3, with D possibly matching TRBD1 (6 bases). Trimming pared 3 bases from V and 1 base from J, leaving 14 bases between. CDR3 size: 15 residues. Germline CDR1 DFQATT, CDR2 SNEGSKA (reference sequence).

This clonotype was counted ten times or more. V gene TRBV2 combines with J gene TRBJ1-2; 9 nucleotides match TRBD1. CDR3 length equals 15 residues. Germline V gene sequence: CDR1 SNHLY, CDR2 FYNNEI. V lost 6 bases to trimming and J lost 7 bases; unmatched junction nucleotides: 12. The CDR3 sequence: CASRYGQGSISGYTF. The CDR3 DNA reads TGTGCCAGCAGATATGGACAGGGGTCTATAAGTGGCTACACCTTC.

This clonotype was seen at least ten times. The V and J genes are TRBV7-2 and TRBJ2-2; D is undetermined. The V gene lost 3 bases and the J gene lost 2 bases, with 10 bases spanning the gap. This CDR3 has 15 residues. The germline CDR1 and CDR2 sequences are SGHTA and FQGNSA. The CDR3 is CASSFIQVNTGELFF. CDR3 sequence (DNA): TGTGCCAGCAGCTTTATCCAGGTCAACACCGGGGAGCTGTTTTTT.

The count of this clonotype is one. This chain connects TRBV20-1 to TRBJ2-3; D is perhaps TRBD2 (5 bases). V lost 4 bases, J lost 4 bases, and 18 bases lay in between. The CDR3 has 15 amino acids. The germline V gene has CDR1 DFQATT and CDR2 SNEGSKA (reference sequence). The CDR3 sequence: CSATPAASGADTQYF. CDR3 bases: TGCAGTGCTACCCCAGCGGCCTCAGGTGCAGATACGCAGTATTTT.